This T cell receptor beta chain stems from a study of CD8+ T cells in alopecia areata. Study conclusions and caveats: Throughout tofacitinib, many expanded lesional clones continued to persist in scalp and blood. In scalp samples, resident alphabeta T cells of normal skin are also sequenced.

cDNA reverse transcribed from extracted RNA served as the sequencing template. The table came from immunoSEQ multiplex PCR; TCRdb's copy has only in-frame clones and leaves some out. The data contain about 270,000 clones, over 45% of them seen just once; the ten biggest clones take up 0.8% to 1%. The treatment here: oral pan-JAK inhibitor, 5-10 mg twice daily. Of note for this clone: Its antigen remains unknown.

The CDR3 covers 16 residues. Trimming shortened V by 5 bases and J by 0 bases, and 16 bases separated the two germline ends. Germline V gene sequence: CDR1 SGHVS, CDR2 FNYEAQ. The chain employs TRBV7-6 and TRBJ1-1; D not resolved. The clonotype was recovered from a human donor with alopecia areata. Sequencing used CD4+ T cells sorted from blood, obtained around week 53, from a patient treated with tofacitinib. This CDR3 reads CASSPPELAMNTEAFF. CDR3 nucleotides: TGTGCCAGCAGCCCACCAGAACTTGCTATGAACACTGAAGCTTTCTTT.